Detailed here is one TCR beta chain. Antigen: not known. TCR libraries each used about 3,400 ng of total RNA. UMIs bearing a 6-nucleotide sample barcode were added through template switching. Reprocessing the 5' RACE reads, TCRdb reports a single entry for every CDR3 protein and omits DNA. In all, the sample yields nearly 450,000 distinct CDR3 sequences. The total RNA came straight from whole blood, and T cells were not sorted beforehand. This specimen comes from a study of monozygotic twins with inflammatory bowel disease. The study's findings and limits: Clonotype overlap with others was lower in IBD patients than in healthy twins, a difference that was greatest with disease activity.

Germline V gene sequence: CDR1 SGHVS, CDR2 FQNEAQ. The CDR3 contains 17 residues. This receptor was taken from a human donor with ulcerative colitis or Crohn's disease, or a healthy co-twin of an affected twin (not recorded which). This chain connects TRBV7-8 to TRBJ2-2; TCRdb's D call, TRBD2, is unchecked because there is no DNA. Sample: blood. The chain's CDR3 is CASSFEMAGVVTGELFF.